The 29 T cell receptor beta chains below all came from one sample that was sequenced in a study of monozygotic twins with inflammatory bowel disease (dated by TCRdb to between 2019 and 2020). The protocol used for the library was 5' RACE. Sequencing used an Illumina HiSeq 2500. TCRdb reanalyzed the reads, keeping one entry per CDR3 protein sequence and omitting DNA. The sample's table lists a count of around 450,000 distinct CDR3 sequences. About 2.3% of the sample is taken by the ten largest. Sequencing used blood. Every receptor here comes from a human donor with ulcerative colitis or Crohn's disease, or a healthy co-twin of an affected twin (not recorded which).

V gene TRBV20-1 combines with J gene TRBJ2-2; TCRdb outputs TRBD1, but without DNA this stays unchecked. CDR3 length equals 15 residues. The germline CDR1 and CDR2 sequences are DFQATT and SNEGSKA (reference sequence). CDR3 protein: CSAREAGVNAGELFF.

The J gene is TRBJ2-7, the V gene TRBV7-8; TCRdb's D gene call, TRBD1, goes unchecked for lack of DNA. The CDR3 has 12 amino acids. In germline, CDR1 is SGHVS, CDR2 FQNEAQ. CDR3 sequence: CASSTGVYEQYF.

The chain couples TRBV5-1 to TRBJ2-3; checking the TCRdb D call of TRBD1 is not possible without DNA. Germline CDR1 is SGHRS and CDR2 is YFSETQ. This CDR3 comprises 11 residues. The CDR3: CAILQGIAQYF. Using reference TRBV5-1 and TRBJ2-3 for the parts outside the CDR3, the full variable domain is KAGVTQTPRYLIKTRGQQVTLSCSPISGHRSVSWYQQTPGQGLQFLFEYFSETQRNKGNFPGRFSGRQFSNSRSEMNVSTLELGDSALYLCAILQGIAQYFGPGTRLTVL.

V gene TRBV14 combines with J gene TRBJ2-2; the TCRdb call, TRBD2, lacks DNA for checking. This CDR3 has 16 amino acids. Germline lookup yields CDR1 SGHDN and CDR2 FVKESK. CDR3: CASSQKLAGGLGELFF.

The chain combines TRBV6-6 with TRBJ2-7; the TRBD2 assignment by TCRdb is unverifiable without DNA. Germline CDR1 and CDR2: MNHNY and SVGAGI (reference sequence). The CDR3 has 14 amino acids. Here the CDR3 reads CASTSERGPYEQYF.

This rearrangement joins TRBV6-1 to TRBJ2-7. The CDR3 contains 14 residues. In germline, CDR1 is MNHNS, CDR2 SASEGT. The chain's CDR3 is CASSEREVGYEQYF.

The chain combines TRBV10-3 with TRBJ2-3. Germline CDR1 is ENHRY and CDR2 is SYGVKD. The CDR3 extends over 13 amino acids. CDR3 in amino acids: CAIGEPRTDTQYF.

The rearrangement links TRBV6-1 to TRBJ2-1; the TCRdb call, TRBD2, lacks DNA for checking. The CDR3 is 15 residues long. The germline CDR1 and CDR2 sequences are MNHNS and SASEGT. The CDR3 here is CASSAGTMGGNEQFF.

The rearrangement joins TRBV12-3 or TRBV12-4 to TRBJ1-4. The CDR3 is 12 amino acids. This CDR3 is CASSPSDEKLFF.

The gene calls are TRBV6-1 and TRBJ2-1; no DNA is available, so the TRBD2 call from TCRdb remains unchecked. Germline V gene data show CDR1 as MNHNS and CDR2 as SASEGT. The CDR3 is made up of 15 amino acids. Here the CDR3 reads CASTAAGGPYNEQFF.

V is TRBV15 and J is TRBJ2-1; the D call from TCRdb, TRBD1, cannot be confirmed without DNA. This CDR3 has 15 amino acids. Germline lookup yields CDR1 LNHNV and CDR2 YYDKDF (reference sequence). The CDR3 protein is CATSRERGTYNEQFF.

V usage is TRBV6-5 and J usage is TRBJ1-6; with no DNA, the TCRdb D assignment of TRBD1 cannot be verified. This CDR3 comprises 13 residues. Per the germline V gene, CDR1 is MNHEY and CDR2 is SVGAGI. The CDR3 loop is CASRGQYNSPLHF.

The chain joins TRBV7-3 to TRBJ2-3. CDR3 length equals 14 residues. Germline V gene sequence: CDR1 SGHTA, CDR2 FQGTGA. The CDR3 loop is CASSLLSNTDTQYF.

CDR3: CSARARRRGYEQYF. V and J are TRBV20-1 and TRBJ2-7; TCRdb calls TRBD1, which cannot be checked without DNA. The CDR3 totals 14 residues. Germline V gene lookup returns CDR1 DFQATT and CDR2 SNEGSKA (reference sequence).

The chain couples TRBV18 to TRBJ2-1; without DNA, the TCRdb call of TRBD2 cannot be checked. CDR1 and CDR2 (germline): KGHSH, LQKENI. The CDR3 extends over 16 amino acids. This CDR3 reads CASSPPSLAMNNEQFF.

The genes are TRBV12-3 or TRBV12-4 and TRBJ1-1. The CDR3 consists of 15 residues. CDR3 loop: CASNPQPSGYTEAFF.

This chain links TRBV3-1 with TRBJ2-2. The germline V gene encodes CDR1 LGHDT and CDR2 YNNKEL (reference sequence). CDR3 length: 13 amino acids. CDR3: CASSSGGTGELFF.

This sequence joins TRBV11-2 and TRBJ2-2; TCRdb proposes TRBD2, but this gene call is untestable without DNA. CDR3 length: 18 residues. Germline assignment: CDR1 SGHAT and CDR2 FQNNGV. The chain's CDR3 is CASNPASPGSGGTGELFF.

The chain joins TRBV2 to TRBJ2-2; lacking DNA, the TRBD1 call made by TCRdb goes unchecked. Germline V gene lookup returns CDR1 SNHLY and CDR2 FYNNEI. The CDR3 extends over 15 amino acids. The CDR3 loop is CASSLRQGNTGGLFF.

J is TRBJ2-1 and V is TRBV18; with no DNA, the TCRdb D assignment of TRBD2 cannot be verified. Germline CDR1 is KGHSH and CDR2 is LQKENI. The CDR3 has 14 amino acids. The CDR3 sequence is CASSPPYGPHEQFF.

The V and J genes are TRBV7-2 and TRBJ2-1. This CDR3 is built from 14 residues. The germline V gene has CDR1 SGHTA and CDR2 FQGNSA. CDR3 protein: CASTVGGSSDEQFF.

The chain recombines TRBV25-1 with TRBJ2-7; TCRdb reports TRBD1, a call that lacks DNA to check it against. Germline loops: CDR1 MGHDK, CDR2 SYGVNS. The CDR3 sequence is 16 residues long. The CDR3 loop reads CASSDRTGTGSYEQYF.

The chain joins TRBV3-1 to TRBJ1-1; TCRdb's D call of TRBD1 is untestable without DNA. This CDR3 is 14 amino acids long. The V gene's germline CDR1 is LGHDT and CDR2 YNNKEL (reference sequence). The chain's CDR3 is CASSQEGGNTEAFF. The whole variable domain, remainder taken from reference TRBV3-1 and TRBJ1-1, is DTAVSQTPKYLVTQMGNDKSIKCEQNLGHDTMYWYKQDSKKFLKIMFSYNNKELIINETVPNRFSPKSPDKAHLNLHINSLELGDSAVYFCASSQEGGNTEAFFGQGTRLTVV.

V is TRBV3-1 and J is TRBJ1-2; TCRdb selects TRBD1, and the lack of DNA leaves this call unchecked. CDR1 and CDR2 (germline): LGHDT, YNNKEL (reference sequence). The CDR3 contains 17 residues. The CDR3 sequence is CASSQDSAGANINGYTF.

This chain links TRBV12-3 or TRBV12-4 with TRBJ2-7; the TRBD1 assignment by TCRdb is unverifiable without DNA. This CDR3 contains 13 residues. The CDR3 region is CASSFDRGNEQYF.

The genes are TRBV29-1 and TRBJ1-5; checking the TCRdb D call of TRBD1 is not possible without DNA. Germline CDR1 SQVTM, CDR2 ANQGSEA. The CDR3 is 13 amino acids. The CDR3 here is CSVGPTTGQPQHF. Based on the CDR3 plus reference TRBV29-1 and TRBJ1-5, the full variable domain is SAVISQKPSRDICQRGTSLTIQCQVDSQVTMMFWYRQQPGQSLTLIATANQGSEATYESGFVIDKFPISRPNLTFSTLTVSNMSPEDSSIYLCSVGPTTGQPQHFGDGTRLSIL.

The rearrangement joins TRBV7-9 to TRBJ2-7; TCRdb reports TRBD2, a call that lacks DNA to check it against. The CDR3 contains 15 residues. Per germline, CDR1 SEHNR and CDR2 FQNEAQ (reference sequence). The CDR3 sequence is CASSLAQVREDEQYF.

The V and J genes are TRBV12-3 or TRBV12-4 and TRBJ1-2. There are 12 residues in the CDR3. This chain's CDR3 is CASSAVRSGYTF.

V usage is TRBV28 and J usage is TRBJ2-5; there is no DNA to check the TCRdb D call of TRBD2. The germline gives CDR1 MDHEN, CDR2 SYDVKM. The CDR3 spans 13 residues. CDR3 residues: CAIRTTHEGTQYF.